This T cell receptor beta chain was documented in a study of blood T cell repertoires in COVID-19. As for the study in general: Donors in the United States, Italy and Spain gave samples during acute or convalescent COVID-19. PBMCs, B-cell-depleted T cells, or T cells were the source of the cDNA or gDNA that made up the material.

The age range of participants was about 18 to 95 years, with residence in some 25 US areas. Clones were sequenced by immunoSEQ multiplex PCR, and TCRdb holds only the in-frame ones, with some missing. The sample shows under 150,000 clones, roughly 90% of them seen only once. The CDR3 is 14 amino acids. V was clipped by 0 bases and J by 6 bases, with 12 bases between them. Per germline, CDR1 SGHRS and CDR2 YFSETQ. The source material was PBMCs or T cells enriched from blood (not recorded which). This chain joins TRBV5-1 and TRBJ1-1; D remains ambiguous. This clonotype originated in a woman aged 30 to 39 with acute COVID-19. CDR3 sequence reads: CASSLERGFAEAFF. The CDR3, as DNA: TGCGCCAGCAGCTTGGAGCGGGGATTCGCTGAAGCTTTCTTT.